This T cell receptor (beta chain) was recovered during a study of molecular identifiers for immune sequencing clone quantification. This CDR3 has 15 amino acids. V lost 6 bases and J lost 4; bases outside the gene matches: 11. General observations from the study: Clones with over 20 RNA copies captured over 98% of effector molecules but under 1% of naive ones.

Sorting was used to obtain naive CD8 T cells (CD8+CD4-CCR7+CD45RA+). TCRdb called the PCR reads again in MiXCR, with one record for every CDR3 protein. The data contain 35,000 to 45,000 distinct CDR3 sequences, 15% to 20% of them seen just once; the ten biggest clones take up 6.7%. This clonotype was recorded many times. Its antigen is unidentified. The chain couples TRBV12-3 or TRBV12-4 to TRBJ2-5, with TRBD1 matching over 7 bases. Sequences were obtained from naive CD8+ T cells from blood, with Jurkat cell RNA spiked in. Subset noted: FACS-sorted CD8+CD4-CCR7+CD45RA+ naive T cells. This sequence originates from a human donor in good health. Some libraries in this study had Jurkat cell RNA spiked in. CDR3 amino acids: CASSRKGARGETQYF. The CDR3 DNA follows: TGTGCCAGCAGCCGGAAGGGGGCTCGGGGAGAGACCCAGTACTTC.